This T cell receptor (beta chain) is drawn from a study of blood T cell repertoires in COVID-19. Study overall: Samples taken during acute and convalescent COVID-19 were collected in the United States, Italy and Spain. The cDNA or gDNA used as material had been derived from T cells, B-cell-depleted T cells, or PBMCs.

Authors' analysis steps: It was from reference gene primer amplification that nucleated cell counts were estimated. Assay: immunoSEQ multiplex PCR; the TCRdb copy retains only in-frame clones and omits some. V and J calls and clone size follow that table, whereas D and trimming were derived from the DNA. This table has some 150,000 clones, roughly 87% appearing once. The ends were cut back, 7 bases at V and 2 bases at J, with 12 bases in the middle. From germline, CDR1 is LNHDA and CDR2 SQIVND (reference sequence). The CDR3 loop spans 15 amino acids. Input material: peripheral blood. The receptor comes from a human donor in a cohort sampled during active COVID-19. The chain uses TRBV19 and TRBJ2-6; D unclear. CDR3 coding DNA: TGTGCCAGTATATTCACAGCTACTGGGGCCAACGTCCTGACTTTC. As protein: CASIFTATGANVLTF.